Listed below are T cell receptor beta chains from one sample, sequenced in a study of blood T cells in healthy people across ages. In TCRdb, the 5' RACE reads were re-called with MiXCR into one record per CDR3 protein. The table includes 700,000 to 900,000 distinct CDR3 sequences, more than 25% detected once. The same sample was also used in a study of T cells of mothers and their children.

The sequenced material came from blood. These receptors came from a boy younger than 18 in good health. CDR3s include the opening cysteine and the closing phenylalanine or tryptophan. A D gene is named only where the DNA matches it firmly. Clone size appears in some rows only: once, few, many, or a class for an expanded clone.

D gene: TRBD2
J gene: TRBJ2-1
V gene: TRBV5-1
CDR3 length: 15
clone size: many
CDR3 protein: CASSLARGAYNEQFF
CDR3 DNA: TGCGCCAGCAGCTTGGCCCGGGGGGCCTACAATGAGCAGTTCTTC

D gene: -
J gene: TRBJ2-5
V gene: TRBV28
CDR3 length: 16
clone size: once
CDR3 protein: CASSFRVVKGRETQYF
CDR3 DNA: TGTGCCAGCAGTTTTCGGGTCGTTAAGGGAAGAGAGACCCAGTACTTC

D gene: -
J gene: TRBJ2-3
V gene: TRBV5-1
CDR3 length: 14
clone size: -
CDR3 protein: CASSFWDTGGTQYF
CDR3 DNA: TGCGCCAGCAGCTTCTGGGACACCGGAGGGACGCAGTATTTT

D gene: -
J gene: TRBJ1-2
V gene: TRBV29-1
CDR3 length: 12
clone size: -
CDR3 protein: CSVESAGDGYTF
CDR3 DNA: TGCAGCGTTGAGTCGGCAGGGGACGGCTACACCTTC

D gene: TRBD1
J gene: TRBJ1-2
V gene: TRBV20-1
CDR3 length: 16
clone size: few
CDR3 protein: CSARGWTGGANYGYTF
CDR3 DNA: TGCAGTGCTAGAGGTTGGACAGGGGGTGCGAACTATGGCTACACCTTC

D gene: TRBD2
J gene: TRBJ2-5
V gene: TRBV12-3/TRBV12-4
CDR3 length: 16
clone size: -
CDR3 protein: CASRSLAGGFQETQYF
CDR3 DNA: TGTGCCAGCAGGAGCCTAGCGGGGGGGTTCCAAGAGACCCAGTACTTC

D gene: TRBD1
J gene: TRBJ2-2
V gene: TRBV3-1
CDR3 length: 16
clone size: few
CDR3 protein: CASSRHRGTNTGELFF
CDR3 DNA: TGTGCCAGCAGCCGCCACAGGGGAACGAACACCGGGGAGCTGTTTTTT

D gene: -
J gene: TRBJ2-1
V gene: TRBV20-1
CDR3 length: 13
clone size: -
CDR3 protein: CSAREDSYNEQFF
CDR3 DNA: TGCAGTGCTAGAGAGGACTCCTACAATGAGCAGTTCTTC

D gene: -
J gene: TRBJ2-1
V gene: TRBV7-6
CDR3 length: 14
clone size: -
CDR3 protein: CASSLEGHYNEQFF
CDR3 DNA: TGTGCCAGCAGCCTAGAGGGTCACTACAATGAGCAGTTCTTC

D gene: -
J gene: TRBJ2-5
V gene: TRBV6-5
CDR3 length: 14
clone size: few
CDR3 protein: CASSYGPTTETQYF
CDR3 DNA: TGTGCCAGCAGTTACGGCCCGACAACGGAGACCCAGTACTTC

D gene: -
J gene: TRBJ2-3
V gene: TRBV20-1
CDR3 length: 15
clone size: -
CDR3 protein: CSASTLVTQTDTQYF
CDR3 DNA: TGCAGTGCTAGTACACTAGTGACCCAAACAGATACGCAGTATTTT

D gene: -
J gene: TRBJ1-6
V gene: TRBV12-5
CDR3 length: 15
clone size: few
CDR3 protein: CASGFLESGDSPLHF
CDR3 DNA: TGTGCTAGTGGTTTTTTAGAGTCAGGCGATTCACCCCTCCACTTT

D gene: -
J gene: TRBJ2-5
V gene: TRBV12-3/TRBV12-4
CDR3 length: 12
clone size: -
CDR3 protein: CASSSSPPRQYF
CDR3 DNA: TGTGCCAGCAGTTCGTCACCGCCGCGCCAGTACTTC

D gene: TRBD2
J gene: TRBJ2-4
V gene: TRBV12-3/TRBV12-4
CDR3 length: 23
clone size: -
CDR3 protein: CASSSIRPSGGASGAGDKNIQYF
CDR3 DNA: TGTGCCAGCAGTTCCATCCGCCCTAGCGGGGGGGCCTCAGGTGCCGGAGACAAAAACATTCAGTACTTC

D gene: -
J gene: TRBJ2-7
V gene: TRBV20-1
CDR3 length: 13
clone size: -
CDR3 protein: CSARPPGGREQYF
CDR3 DNA: TGCAGTGCTAGACCTCCCGGTGGTCGCGAGCAGTACTTC

D gene: -
J gene: TRBJ1-5
V gene: TRBV14
CDR3 length: 13
clone size: few
CDR3 protein: CASSQQFDQPQHF
CDR3 DNA: TGTGCCAGCAGCCAACAATTCGATCAGCCCCAGCATTTT

D gene: TRBD1
J gene: TRBJ2-5
V gene: TRBV6-6
CDR3 length: 14
clone size: few
CDR3 protein: CASTETGKWETQYF
CDR3 DNA: TGTGCCAGCACCGAGACAGGGAAGTGGGAGACCCAGTACTTC

D gene: -
J gene: TRBJ1-6
V gene: TRBV4-1
CDR3 length: 13
clone size: -
CDR3 protein: CASSQEKNSPLHF
CDR3 DNA: TGCGCCAGCAGCCAGGAAAAGAATTCACCCCTCCACTTT

D gene: TRBD1
J gene: TRBJ2-1
V gene: TRBV7-9
CDR3 length: 17
clone size: -
CDR3 protein: CASSLEGTGGRYNEQFF
CDR3 DNA: TGTGCCAGCAGCTTAGAGGGCACAGGGGGACGCTACAATGAGCAGTTCTTC

D gene: -
J gene: TRBJ2-7
V gene: TRBV7-9
CDR3 length: 14
clone size: -
CDR3 protein: CASGLGFLAHEQYF
CDR3 DNA: TGTGCCAGCGGATTGGGGTTCCTTGCTCACGAGCAGTACTTC

D gene: -
J gene: TRBJ2-7
V gene: TRBV27
CDR3 length: 15
clone size: few
CDR3 protein: CASSLGRASHYEQYF
CDR3 DNA: TGTGCCAGCAGTTTGGGCAGGGCGTCCCACTACGAGCAGTACTTC

D gene: -
J gene: TRBJ2-1
V gene: TRBV3-1
CDR3 length: 11
clone size: -
CDR3 protein: CASTGGLEQFF
CDR3 DNA: TGTGCCAGCACCGGGGGCCTTGAGCAGTTCTTC

D gene: -
J gene: TRBJ2-5
V gene: TRBV3-1
CDR3 length: 14
clone size: -
CDR3 protein: CASSLLAIQDTQYF
CDR3 DNA: TGTGCCAGCAGCCTTCTAGCGATCCAAGATACCCAGTACTTC

D gene: TRBD1
J gene: TRBJ1-6
V gene: TRBV20-1
CDR3 length: 14
clone size: few
CDR3 protein: CSAVPGQYNSPLHF
CDR3 DNA: TGCAGTGCTGTCCCGGGACAGTATAATTCACCCCTCCACTTT

D gene: -
J gene: TRBJ1-2
V gene: TRBV12-3/TRBV12-4
CDR3 length: 15
clone size: -
CDR3 protein: CASSRPWGRNYGYTF
CDR3 DNA: TGTGCCAGCAGTCGTCCATGGGGTAGGAACTATGGCTACACCTTC

D gene: -
J gene: TRBJ2-1
V gene: TRBV7-2
CDR3 length: 17
clone size: -
CDR3 protein: CTSSLGARGASYNEQFF
CDR3 DNA: TGTACCAGCAGCTTAGGGGCCCGGGGGGCTTCCTACAATGAGCAGTTCTTC

D gene: TRBD2
J gene: TRBJ2-1
V gene: TRBV12-3/TRBV12-4
CDR3 length: 15
clone size: -
CDR3 protein: CASSPVAGVHNEQFF
CDR3 DNA: TGTGCCAGCAGTCCGGTAGCGGGGGTCCACAATGAGCAGTTCTTC

D gene: -
J gene: TRBJ1-1
V gene: TRBV18
CDR3 length: 15
clone size: few
CDR3 protein: CASSPRRGDHTEAFF
CDR3 DNA: TGTGCCAGCTCACCTCGGCGGGGGGACCACACTGAAGCTTTCTTT

D gene: -
J gene: TRBJ2-3
V gene: TRBV28
CDR3 length: 15
clone size: -
CDR3 protein: CASSQRGSGTDTQYF
CDR3 DNA: TGTGCCAGCAGTCAGCGAGGGTCTGGCACAGATACGCAGTATTTT

D gene: -
J gene: TRBJ2-1
V gene: TRBV21-1
CDR3 length: 18
clone size: -
CDR3 protein: CASSPHCHRGAPSNEQFF
CDR3 DNA: TGTGCCAGCAGCCCCCACTGCCACCGGGGGGCCCCAAGCAATGAGCAGTTCTTC

D gene: -
J gene: TRBJ2-5
V gene: TRBV12-3/TRBV12-4
CDR3 length: 14
clone size: many
CDR3 protein: CASSLRGGAETQYF
CDR3 DNA: TGTGCCAGCAGCTTAAGGGGTGGAGCAGAGACCCAGTACTTC

D gene: -
J gene: TRBJ1-4
V gene: TRBV9
CDR3 length: 16
clone size: few
CDR3 protein: CASSVQGGTQGEKLFF
CDR3 DNA: TGTGCCAGCAGCGTTCAAGGAGGCACTCAGGGGGAAAAACTGTTTTTT

D gene: -
J gene: TRBJ2-7
V gene: TRBV15
CDR3 length: 13
clone size: few
CDR3 protein: CATSDKRWIEQYF
CDR3 DNA: TGTGCCACCAGCGATAAACGGTGGATCGAGCAGTACTTC

D gene: TRBD2
J gene: TRBJ2-7
V gene: TRBV20-1
CDR3 length: 13
clone size: -
CDR3 protein: CSARGGVLYEQYF
CDR3 DNA: TGCAGTGCTCGCGGGGGAGTCCTCTACGAGCAGTACTTC

D gene: TRBD1
J gene: TRBJ1-2
V gene: TRBV10-3
CDR3 length: 13
clone size: few
CDR3 protein: CAIRGTDSYGYTF
CDR3 DNA: TGTGCCATCAGGGGGACAGACTCTTATGGCTACACCTTC

D gene: -
J gene: TRBJ2-2
V gene: TRBV23-1
CDR3 length: 14
clone size: -
CDR3 protein: CASSQPKGPGELFF
CDR3 DNA: TGCGCCAGCAGTCAACCGAAAGGGCCCGGGGAGCTGTTTTTT

D gene: TRBD2
J gene: TRBJ2-5
V gene: TRBV20-1
CDR3 length: 15
clone size: -
CDR3 protein: CSARRTSGGQETQYF
CDR3 DNA: TGCAGTGCTAGGAGGACTAGCGGGGGACAAGAGACCCAGTACTTC

D gene: -
J gene: TRBJ2-5
V gene: TRBV6-1
CDR3 length: 16
clone size: many
CDR3 protein: CASSLSQGLAIETQYF
CDR3 DNA: TGTGCCAGCAGCTTGTCCCAAGGGCTAGCTATCGAGACCCAGTACTTC

D gene: TRBD1
J gene: TRBJ1-4
V gene: TRBV10-3
CDR3 length: 14
clone size: few
CDR3 protein: CAISGNDRDEKLFF
CDR3 DNA: TGTGCCATCAGTGGAAATGACAGGGATGAAAAACTGTTTTTT

D gene: -
J gene: TRBJ2-7
V gene: TRBV14
CDR3 length: 12
clone size: few
CDR3 protein: CASSHSWDEQYF
CDR3 DNA: TGTGCCAGCAGCCATTCCTGGGACGAGCAGTACTTC

D gene: -
J gene: TRBJ2-1
V gene: TRBV4-2
CDR3 length: 15
clone size: -
CDR3 protein: CASSRISGQNNEQFF
CDR3 DNA: TGTGCCAGCAGCCGCATCTCGGGACAAAACAATGAGCAGTTCTTC

D gene: -
J gene: TRBJ2-1
V gene: TRBV18
CDR3 length: 13
clone size: few
CDR3 protein: CASSGVIQGEQFF
CDR3 DNA: TGTGCCAGCTCAGGCGTTATACAGGGCGAGCAGTTCTTC

D gene: -
J gene: TRBJ2-2
V gene: TRBV2
CDR3 length: 14
clone size: many
CDR3 protein: CASSDGTDVQGLFF
CDR3 DNA: TGTGCCAGCAGTGACGGGACCGACGTTCAAGGGCTGTTTTTT

D gene: TRBD1
J gene: TRBJ1-2
V gene: TRBV29-1
CDR3 length: 15
clone size: once
CDR3 protein: CSVGKTGSPECGYTF
CDR3 DNA: TGCAGCGTGGGGAAGACAGGGTCCCCCGAATGTGGCTACACCTTC

D gene: TRBD1
J gene: TRBJ2-7
V gene: TRBV7-9
CDR3 length: 15
clone size: few
CDR3 protein: CASSFGTATYSEQYF
CDR3 DNA: TGTGCCAGCAGCTTTGGGACAGCTACTTATTCCGAGCAGTACTTC

D gene: -
J gene: TRBJ2-5
V gene: TRBV12-3/TRBV12-4
CDR3 length: 14
clone size: once
CDR3 protein: CASSFAELQETQYF
CDR3 DNA: TGTGCCAGCAGTTTTGCGGAGCTCCAAGAGACCCAGTACTTC

D gene: -
J gene: TRBJ2-5
V gene: TRBV2
CDR3 length: 14
clone size: -
CDR3 protein: CASRGGSSWETQYF
CDR3 DNA: TGTGCCAGCAGGGGGGGCTCCAGTTGGGAGACCCAGTACTTC

D gene: -
J gene: TRBJ2-1
V gene: TRBV13
CDR3 length: 15
clone size: few
CDR3 protein: CASNFGTSGYNEQFF
CDR3 DNA: TGTGCCAGCAACTTCGGGACTTCGGGATACAATGAGCAGTTCTTC

D gene: TRBD1
J gene: TRBJ2-5
V gene: TRBV5-4
CDR3 length: 15
clone size: -
CDR3 protein: CASGTGTGAQETQYF
CDR3 DNA: TGTGCCAGCGGTACCGGGACAGGGGCCCAAGAGACCCAGTACTTC

D gene: -
J gene: TRBJ1-5
V gene: TRBV6-1
CDR3 length: 13
clone size: -
CDR3 protein: CASSVRPDQPQHF
CDR3 DNA: TGTGCCAGCAGTGTCAGGCCCGATCAGCCCCAGCATTTT

D gene: -
J gene: TRBJ2-5
V gene: TRBV6-5
CDR3 length: 13
clone size: few
CDR3 protein: CASSQEPQETQYF
CDR3 DNA: TGTGCCAGCAGCCAAGAGCCCCAAGAGACCCAGTACTTC

D gene: -
J gene: TRBJ1-5
V gene: TRBV20-1
CDR3 length: 14
clone size: -
CDR3 protein: CSARRTDYNQPQHF
CDR3 DNA: TGCAGTGCTAGGCGGACAGATTACAATCAGCCCCAGCATTTT

D gene: TRBD2
J gene: TRBJ2-7
V gene: TRBV4-2
CDR3 length: 16
clone size: few
CDR3 protein: CASSQDRRGALSEQYF
CDR3 DNA: TGTGCCAGCAGCCAAGATAGGCGGGGGGCCCTGAGTGAGCAGTACTTC

D gene: -
J gene: TRBJ2-1
V gene: TRBV10-3
CDR3 length: 18
clone size: -
CDR3 protein: CAISDPKVGTGQYNEQFF
CDR3 DNA: TGTGCCATCAGTGATCCTAAAGTCGGGACGGGGCAGTACAATGAGCAGTTCTTC

D gene: TRBD1
J gene: TRBJ2-5
V gene: TRBV18
CDR3 length: 16
clone size: -
CDR3 protein: CASSPLTGAPQETQYF
CDR3 DNA: TGTGCCAGCTCACCATTGACAGGGGCCCCTCAAGAGACCCAGTACTTC